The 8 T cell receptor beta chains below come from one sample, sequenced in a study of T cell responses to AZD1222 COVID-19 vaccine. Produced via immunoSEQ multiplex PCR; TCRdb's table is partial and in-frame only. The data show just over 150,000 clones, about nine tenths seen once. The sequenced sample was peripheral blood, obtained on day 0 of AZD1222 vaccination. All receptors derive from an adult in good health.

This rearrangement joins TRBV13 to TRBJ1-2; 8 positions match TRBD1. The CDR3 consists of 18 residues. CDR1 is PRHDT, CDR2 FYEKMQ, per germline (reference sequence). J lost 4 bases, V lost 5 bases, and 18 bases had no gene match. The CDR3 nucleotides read TGTGCCAGCAGCCAATCCCCCCTTCGACAGGGGTATTCCTATGGCTACACCTTC. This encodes CASSQSPLRQGYSYGYTF.

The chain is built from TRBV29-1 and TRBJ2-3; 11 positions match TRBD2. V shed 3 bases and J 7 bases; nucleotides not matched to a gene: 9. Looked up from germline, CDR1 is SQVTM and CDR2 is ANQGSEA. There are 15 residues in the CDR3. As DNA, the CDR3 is TGCAGCGTTGACCTAGCGGGAGGATCGATGAATACGCAGTATTTT. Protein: CSVDLAGGSMNTQYF.

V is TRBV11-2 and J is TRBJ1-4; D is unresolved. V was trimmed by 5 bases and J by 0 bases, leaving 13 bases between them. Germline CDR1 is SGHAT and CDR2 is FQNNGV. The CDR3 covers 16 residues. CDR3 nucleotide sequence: TGTGCCAGCAGCGGAGGATGGATCGCAACTAATGAAAAACTGTTTTTT. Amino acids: CASSGGWIATNEKLFF.

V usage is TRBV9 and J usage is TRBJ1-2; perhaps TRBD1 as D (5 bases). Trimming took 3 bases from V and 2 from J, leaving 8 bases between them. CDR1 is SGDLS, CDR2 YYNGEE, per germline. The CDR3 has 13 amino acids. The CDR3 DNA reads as TGTGCCAGCAGCGACGGGACGAACTATGGCTACACCTTC. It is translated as CASSDGTNYGYTF. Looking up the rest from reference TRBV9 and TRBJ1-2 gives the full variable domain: DSGVTQTPKHLITATGQRVTLRCSPRSGDLSVYWYQQSLDQGLQFLIQYYNGEERAKGNILERFSAQQFPDLHSELNLSSLELGDSALYFCASSDGTNYGYTFGSGTRLTVV.

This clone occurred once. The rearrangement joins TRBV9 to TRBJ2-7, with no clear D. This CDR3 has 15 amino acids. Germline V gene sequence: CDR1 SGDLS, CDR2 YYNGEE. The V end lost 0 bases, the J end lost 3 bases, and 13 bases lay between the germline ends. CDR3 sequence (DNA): TGTGCCAGCAGCGTAGATCCAGGTAGCAGCTACGAGCAGTACTTC. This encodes CASSVDPGSSYEQYF.

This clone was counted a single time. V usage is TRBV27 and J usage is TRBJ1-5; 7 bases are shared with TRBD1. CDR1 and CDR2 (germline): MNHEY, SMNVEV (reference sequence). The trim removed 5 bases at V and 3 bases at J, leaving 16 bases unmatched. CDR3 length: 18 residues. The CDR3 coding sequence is TGTGCCAGCAGTCCGACGCGGGGACAGCCGAGAATCAATCAGCCCCAGCATTTT. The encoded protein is CASSPTRGQPRINQPQHF.

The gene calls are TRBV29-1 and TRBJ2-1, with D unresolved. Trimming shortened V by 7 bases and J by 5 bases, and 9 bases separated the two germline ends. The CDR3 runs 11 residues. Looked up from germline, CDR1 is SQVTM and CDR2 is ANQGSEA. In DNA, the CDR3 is TGCAGCGCCGCTACAGACAATGAGCAGTTCTTC. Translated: CSAATDNEQFF.

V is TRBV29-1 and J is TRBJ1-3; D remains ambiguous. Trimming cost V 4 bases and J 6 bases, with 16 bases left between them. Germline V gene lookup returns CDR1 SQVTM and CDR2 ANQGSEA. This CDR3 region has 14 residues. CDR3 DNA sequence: TGCAGCGTTGTTCCGGGGTTGGCAGAAAACACCATATATTTT. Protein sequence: CSVVPGLAENTIYF.